This T cell receptor beta chain was captured by sequencing in a study of blood T cell repertoires in COVID-19. Turning to the study itself: The samples span acute and convalescent COVID-19 from the United States, Italy and Spain. PBMCs, B-cell-depleted T cells, or T cells provided the cDNA or gDNA that made up the material.

In the source study's methods: Estimated nucleated cell counts came from reference gene primer amplification. TCRdb's table, derived via immunoSEQ multiplex PCR, lists solely in-frame clones and lacks some. V, J and clone size derive from that table, while D and trimming were established from the DNA sequence. The data hold around 140,000 clones, with roughly 89% observed a single time. The CDR3 runs 15 residues. J was trimmed by 3 bases and V by 2 bases; bases with no gene match: 6. Germline V gene sequence: CDR1 GTSNPN, CDR2 SVGIG (reference sequence). Sequencing was performed on peripheral blood. This clonotype was sampled from a woman aged 45-65 years with acute or convalescent COVID-19. The V and J genes are TRBV30 and TRBJ1-1; 10 bases match TRBD1. The chain's CDR3 is CAWSNRQGADTEAFF. CDR3 DNA: TGTGCCTGGAGTAATCGACAGGGGGCGGACACTGAAGCTTTCTTT.